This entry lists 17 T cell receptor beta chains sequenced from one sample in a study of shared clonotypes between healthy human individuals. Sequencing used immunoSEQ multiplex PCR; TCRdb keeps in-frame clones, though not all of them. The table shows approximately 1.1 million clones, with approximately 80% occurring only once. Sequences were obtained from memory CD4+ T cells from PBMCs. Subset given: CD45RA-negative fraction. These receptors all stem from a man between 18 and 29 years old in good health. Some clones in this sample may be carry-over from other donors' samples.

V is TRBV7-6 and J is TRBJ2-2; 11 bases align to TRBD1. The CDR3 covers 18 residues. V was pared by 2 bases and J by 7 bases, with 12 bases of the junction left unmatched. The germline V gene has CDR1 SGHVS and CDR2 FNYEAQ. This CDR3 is CASSLYWDRGTNYGELFF. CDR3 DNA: TGTGCCAGCAGCTTATATTGGGACAGGGGGACCAACTACGGGGAGCTGTTTTTT.

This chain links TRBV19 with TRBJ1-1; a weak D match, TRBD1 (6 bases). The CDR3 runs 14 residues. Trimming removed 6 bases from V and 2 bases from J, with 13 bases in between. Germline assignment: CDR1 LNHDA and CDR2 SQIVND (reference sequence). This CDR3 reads CASRVTGSNTEAFF. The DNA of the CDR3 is TGTGCCAGTAGGGTGACAGGCTCCAACACTGAAGCTTTCTTT.

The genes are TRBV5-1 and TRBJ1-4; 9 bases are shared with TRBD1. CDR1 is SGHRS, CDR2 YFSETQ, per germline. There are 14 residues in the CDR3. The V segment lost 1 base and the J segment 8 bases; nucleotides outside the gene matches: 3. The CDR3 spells CASSLTGGAEKLFF. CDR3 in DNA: TGCGCCAGCAGCTTGACAGGGGGCGCGGAAAAACTGTTTTTT.

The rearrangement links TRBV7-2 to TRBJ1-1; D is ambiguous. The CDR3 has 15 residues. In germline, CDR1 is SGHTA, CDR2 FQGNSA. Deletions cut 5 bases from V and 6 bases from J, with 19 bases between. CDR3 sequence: CASSPVGPTGAEAFF. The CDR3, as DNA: TGTGCCAGCAGCCCCGTAGGACCCACGGGCGCTGAAGCTTTCTTT.

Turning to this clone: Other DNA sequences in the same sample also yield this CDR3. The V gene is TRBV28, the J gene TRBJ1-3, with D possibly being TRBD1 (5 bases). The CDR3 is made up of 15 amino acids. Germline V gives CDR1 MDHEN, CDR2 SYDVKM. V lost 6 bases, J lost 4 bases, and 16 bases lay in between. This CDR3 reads CASSPPGRGGNTIYF. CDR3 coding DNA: TGTGCCAGCAGCCCTCCGGGACGAGGGGGAAACACCATATATTTT.

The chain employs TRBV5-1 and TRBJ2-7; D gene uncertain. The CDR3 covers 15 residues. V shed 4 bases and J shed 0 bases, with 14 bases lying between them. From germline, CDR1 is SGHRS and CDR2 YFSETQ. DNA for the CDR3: TGCGCCAGCAGCATTGACACCTTAAGCTCCTACGAGCAGTACTTC. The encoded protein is CASSIDTLSSYEQYF. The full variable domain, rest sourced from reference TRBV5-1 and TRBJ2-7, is KAGVTQTPRYLIKTRGQQVTLSCSPISGHRSVSWYQQTPGQGLQFLFEYFSETQRNKGNFPGRFSGRQFSNSRSEMNVSTLELGDSALYLCASSIDTLSSYEQYFGPGTRLTVT.

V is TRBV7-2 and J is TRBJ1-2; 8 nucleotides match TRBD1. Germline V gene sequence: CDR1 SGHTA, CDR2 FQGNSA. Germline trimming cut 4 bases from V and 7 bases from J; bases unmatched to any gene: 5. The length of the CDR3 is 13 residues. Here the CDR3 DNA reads TGTGCCAGCAGCTCGACAGGGGTATCTGGCTACACCTTC. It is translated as CASSSTGVSGYTF.

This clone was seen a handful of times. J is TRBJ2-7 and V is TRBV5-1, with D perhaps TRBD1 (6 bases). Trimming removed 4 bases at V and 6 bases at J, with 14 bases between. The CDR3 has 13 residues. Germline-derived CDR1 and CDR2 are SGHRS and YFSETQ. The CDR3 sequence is CASSATGKGEQYF. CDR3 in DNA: TGCGCCAGCAGCGCTACAGGGAAAGGCGAGCAGTACTTC. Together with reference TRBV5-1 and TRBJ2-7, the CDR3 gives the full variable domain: KAGVTQTPRYLIKTRGQQVTLSCSPISGHRSVSWYQQTPGQGLQFLFEYFSETQRNKGNFPGRFSGRQFSNSRSEMNVSTLELGDSALYLCASSATGKGEQYFGPGTRLTVT.

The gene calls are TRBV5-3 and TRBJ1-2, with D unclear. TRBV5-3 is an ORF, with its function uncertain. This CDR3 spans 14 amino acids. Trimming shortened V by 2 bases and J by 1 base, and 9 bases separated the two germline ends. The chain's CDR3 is CARSFDGINYGYTF. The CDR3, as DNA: TGTGCCAGAAGCTTCGACGGTATTAACTATGGCTACACCTTC.

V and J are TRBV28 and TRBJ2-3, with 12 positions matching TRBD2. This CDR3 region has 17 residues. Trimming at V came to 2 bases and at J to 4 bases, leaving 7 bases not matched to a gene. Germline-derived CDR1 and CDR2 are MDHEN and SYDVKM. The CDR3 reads CASSLLASGRAPDTQYF. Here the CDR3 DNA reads TGTGCCAGCAGTTTACTCGCTAGCGGGAGGGCCCCAGATACGCAGTATTTT. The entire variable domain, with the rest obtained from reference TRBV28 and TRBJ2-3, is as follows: DVKVTQSSRYLVKRTGEKVFLECVQDMDHENMFWYRQDPGLGLRLIYFSYDVKMKEKGDIPEGYSVSREKKERFSLILESASTNQTSMYLCASSLLASGRAPDTQYFGPGTRLTVL.

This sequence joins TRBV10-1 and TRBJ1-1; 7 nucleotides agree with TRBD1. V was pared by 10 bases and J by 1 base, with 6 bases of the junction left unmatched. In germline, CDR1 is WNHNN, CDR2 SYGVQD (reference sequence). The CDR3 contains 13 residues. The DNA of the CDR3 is TGCGCCACAGCACAGGGGAGGAACACTGAAGCTTTCTTT. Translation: CATAQGRNTEAFF.

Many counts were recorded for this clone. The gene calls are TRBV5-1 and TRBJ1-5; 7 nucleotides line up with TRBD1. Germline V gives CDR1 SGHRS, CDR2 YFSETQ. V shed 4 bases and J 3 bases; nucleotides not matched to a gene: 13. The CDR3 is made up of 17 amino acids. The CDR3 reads CASSRKCRDSYNQPQHF. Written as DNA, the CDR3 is TGCGCCAGCAGCCGCAAATGCCGGGACAGCTACAATCAGCCCCAGCATTTT.

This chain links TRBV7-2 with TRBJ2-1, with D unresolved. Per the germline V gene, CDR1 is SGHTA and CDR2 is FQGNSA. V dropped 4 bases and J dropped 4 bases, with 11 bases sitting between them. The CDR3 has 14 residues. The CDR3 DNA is TGTGCCAGCAGCTCGGACGGGTCGTACAATGAGCAGTTCTTC. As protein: CASSSDGSYNEQFF.

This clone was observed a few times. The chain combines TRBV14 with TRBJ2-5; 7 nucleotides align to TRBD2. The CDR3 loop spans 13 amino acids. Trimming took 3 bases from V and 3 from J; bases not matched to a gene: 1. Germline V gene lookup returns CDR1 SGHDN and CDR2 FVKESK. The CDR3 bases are TGTGCCAGCAGCCATCTAGCGGAAGAGACCCAGTACTTC. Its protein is CASSHLAEETQYF.

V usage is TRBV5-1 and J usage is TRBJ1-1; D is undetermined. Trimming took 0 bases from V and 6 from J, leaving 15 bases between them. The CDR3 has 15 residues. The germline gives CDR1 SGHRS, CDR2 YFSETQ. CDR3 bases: TGCGCCAGCAGCTTGGCTGCCTTGACTGGGGCTGAAGCTTTCTTT. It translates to CASSLAALTGAEAFF.

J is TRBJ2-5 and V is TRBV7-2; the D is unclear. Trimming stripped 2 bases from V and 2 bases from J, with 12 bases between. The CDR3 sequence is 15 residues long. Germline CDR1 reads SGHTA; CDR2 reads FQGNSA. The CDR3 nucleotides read TGTGCCAGCAGCTTATTGGCAATGCCTCAAGAGACCCAGTACTTC. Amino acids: CASSLLAMPQETQYF.

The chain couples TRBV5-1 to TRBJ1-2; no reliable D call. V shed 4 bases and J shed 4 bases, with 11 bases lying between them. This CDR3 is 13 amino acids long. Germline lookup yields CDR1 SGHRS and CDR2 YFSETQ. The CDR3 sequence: CASSGPPSYGYTF. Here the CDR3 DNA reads TGCGCCAGCAGCGGACCCCCCTCCTATGGCTACACCTTC. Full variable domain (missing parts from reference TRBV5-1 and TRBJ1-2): KAGVTQTPRYLIKTRGQQVTLSCSPISGHRSVSWYQQTPGQGLQFLFEYFSETQRNKGNFPGRFSGRQFSNSRSEMNVSTLELGDSALYLCASSGPPSYGYTFGSGTRLTVV.